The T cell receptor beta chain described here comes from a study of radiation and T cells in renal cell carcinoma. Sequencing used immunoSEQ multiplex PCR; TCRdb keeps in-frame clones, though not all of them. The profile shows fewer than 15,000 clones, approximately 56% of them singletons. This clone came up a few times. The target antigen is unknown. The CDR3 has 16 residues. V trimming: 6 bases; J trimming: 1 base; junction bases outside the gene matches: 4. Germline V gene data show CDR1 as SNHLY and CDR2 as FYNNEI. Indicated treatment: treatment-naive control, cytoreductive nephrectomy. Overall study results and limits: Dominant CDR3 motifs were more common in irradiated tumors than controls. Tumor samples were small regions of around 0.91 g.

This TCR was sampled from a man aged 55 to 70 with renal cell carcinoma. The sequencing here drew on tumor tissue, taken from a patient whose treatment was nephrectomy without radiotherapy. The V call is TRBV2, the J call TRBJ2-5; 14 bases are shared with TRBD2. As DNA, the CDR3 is TGTGCCAGCAGCAGGACTAGCGGGGGGATCCAAGAGACCCAGTACTTC. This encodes CASSRTSGGIQETQYF.